The clone carrying this T cell receptor (beta chain) was observed once. The sample is drawn from a study of blood T cell repertoires in COVID-19. Germline trimming cut 5 bases from V and 9 bases from J; bases unmatched to any gene: 9. The germline V gene has CDR1 SEHNR and CDR2 FQNEAQ (reference sequence). The CDR3 loop spans 15 amino acids. Clones were sequenced by immunoSEQ multiplex PCR, and TCRdb holds only the in-frame ones, with some missing. The top ten hold roughly 37% of the sample, which has over 120,000 clones, over 80% seen once. Material: peripheral blood. The chain combines TRBV7-9 with TRBJ1-6, with 8 bases matching TRBD1. This sequence originates from a man between 45 and 60 years old who had recovered from COVID-19. CDR3 coding DNA: TGTGCCAGCAGCCTCAATGGACAGGGTAGTTCACCCCTCCACTTT. Amino acid sequence: CASSLNGQGSSPLHF.